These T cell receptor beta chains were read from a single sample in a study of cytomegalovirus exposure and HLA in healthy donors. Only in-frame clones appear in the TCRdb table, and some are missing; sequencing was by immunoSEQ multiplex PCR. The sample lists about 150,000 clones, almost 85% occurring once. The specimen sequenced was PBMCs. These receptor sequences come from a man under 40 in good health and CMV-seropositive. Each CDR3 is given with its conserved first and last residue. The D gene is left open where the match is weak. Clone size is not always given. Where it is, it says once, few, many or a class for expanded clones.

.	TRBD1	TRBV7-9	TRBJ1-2	TGTGCCAGCAGCCCGACCCTCGGACAGGGGATTGGCTACACCTTC	CASSPTLGQGIGYTF
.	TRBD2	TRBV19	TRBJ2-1	TGTGCCAGTAGTCCCCGAACTAGCGGGGGGCCCTCCTACAATGAGCAGTTCTTC	CASSPRTSGGPSYNEQFF
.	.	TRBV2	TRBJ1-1	TGTGCCAGCAGGACGGACACTTTGAACACTGAAGCTTTCTTT	CASRTDTLNTEAFF
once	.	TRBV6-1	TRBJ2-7	TGTGCCAGCACCCAAGGTGGGGCCCACCACGAGCAGTACTTC	CASTQGGAHHEQYF
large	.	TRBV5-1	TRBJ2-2	TGCGCCAGCAGCAAGGGGACTAACACCGGGGAGCTGTTTTTT	CASSKGTNTGELFF
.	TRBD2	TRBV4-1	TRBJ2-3	TGCGCCAGCAGCCAAGATCTAACTAGCGGATTCACAGATACGCAGTATTTT	CASSQDLTSGFTDTQYF
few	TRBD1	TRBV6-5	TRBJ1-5	TGTGCCAGCAGTTTCGACAGGGGGCGCGGACAGCCCCAGCATTTT	CASSFDRGRGQPQHF
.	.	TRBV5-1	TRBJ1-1	TGCGCCAGCAGCCAGCAAACAGGGTTGAACACTGAAGCTTTCTTT	CASSQQTGLNTEAFF
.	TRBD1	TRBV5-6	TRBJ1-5	TGTGCCAGCAGTACTCAGGGGGCTCGGGGGAGCAATCAGCCCCAGCATTTT	CASSTQGARGSNQPQHF
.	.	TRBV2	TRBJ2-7	TGTGCCAGCAGTGTTTTTAGCGGCTCCTACGAGCAGTACTTC	CASSVFSGSYEQYF
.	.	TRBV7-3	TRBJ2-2	TGTGCCAGCAGCTCCCGGACGGGAGGGGAGCTGTTTTTT	CASSSRTGGELFF
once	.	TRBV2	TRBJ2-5	TGTGCCAGCAGTGAACAGGGGAGTGAGTTTGAGACCCAGTACTTC	CASSEQGSEFETQYF
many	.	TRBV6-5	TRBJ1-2	TGTGCCAGCAGTTACTTGGGAGGCTATGGCTACACCTTC	CASSYLGGYGYTF
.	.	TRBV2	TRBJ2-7	TGTGCCAGCAGGGTACAGGCCTATACCTACGAGCAGTACTTC	CASRVQAYTYEQYF
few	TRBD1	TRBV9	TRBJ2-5	TGTGCCAGCAGCTCCGGACAGGGTAATTTAGGGCAAGAGACCCAGTACTTC	CASSSGQGNLGQETQYF
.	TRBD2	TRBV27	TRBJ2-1	TGTGCCAGCAGTTTGGGTAGCGGGAGGAACAATGAGCAGTTCTTC	CASSLGSGRNNEQFF
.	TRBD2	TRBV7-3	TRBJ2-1	TGTGCCAGCAGTAGAACCTCCGGGACTAGCGTTAATGAGCAGTTCTTC	CASSRTSGTSVNEQFF
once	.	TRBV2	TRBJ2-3	TGTGCCAGCAGAATTTCCGGCACAGATACGCAGTATTTT	CASRISGTDTQYF
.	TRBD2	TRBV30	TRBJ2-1	TGTGCCTGGAGTGTAGTAGCGGGAGGGTTCAATGAGCAGTTCTTC	CAWSVVAGGFNEQFF
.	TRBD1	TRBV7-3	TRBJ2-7	TGTGCCAGCAGCGTGGACAGGGTTGGCGAGCAGTACTTC	CASSVDRVGEQYF
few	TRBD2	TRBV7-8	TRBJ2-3	TGTGCCAGCAGCCTACTTGATAGCGGGGGGAAAGATACGCAGTATTTT	CASSLLDSGGKDTQYF
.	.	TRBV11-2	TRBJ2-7	TGTGCCAGCAGCTTAGGCTCCCAGTTGTACGAGCAGTACTTC	CASSLGSQLYEQYF
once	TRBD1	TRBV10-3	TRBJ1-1	TGTGCCATCAGTGAAGGACAGGGGTGGACTGAAGCTTTCTTT	CAISEGQGWTEAFF
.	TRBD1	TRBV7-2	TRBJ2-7	TGTGCCAGCAGCTTAGAGGGACAGGGGGTATACGAGCAGTACTTC	CASSLEGQGVYEQYF
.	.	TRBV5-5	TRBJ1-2	TGTGCCAGCAGCTTGGCAGGGGCAGAGGGCTACACCTTC	CASSLAGAEGYTF
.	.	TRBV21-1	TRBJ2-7	TGTGCCAGCAGCAAAGTTGAGGGCTCCTACGAGCAGTACTTC	CASSKVEGSYEQYF
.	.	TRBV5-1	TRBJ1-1	TGCGCCAGCAGCGTGCAGGGTGGCAACACTGAAGCTTTCTTT	CASSVQGGNTEAFF
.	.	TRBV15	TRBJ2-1	TGTGCCACCAGCAGAGGAGGAGGCGGCTACAATGAGCAGTTCTTC	CATSRGGGGYNEQFF
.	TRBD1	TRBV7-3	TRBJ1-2	TGTGCCAGCAGCCACACGAGGGGGGGACAGGGGGTCGGCTACACCTTC	CASSHTRGGQGVGYTF